This TCR beta chain was sequenced in a study of CD8+ T cells in alopecia areata. Study in general: Tofacitinib ran for 6 to 18 months before 6 months off drug. General study findings and limits: On tofacitinib, scalp clonality and expanded CD8+ clones among top 100 fell significantly. Compared with normal scalp, lesional scalp had higher clonality and more expanded CD8+ clones.

After isolation, RNA underwent reverse transcription to generate cDNA as the sequencing template. TCRdb's copy holds only in-frame clones and misses some; the assay was immunoSEQ multiplex PCR. Counted here are roughly 220,000 clones, about two fifths occurring once; the ten biggest clones make up roughly 0.5%. V lost 3 bases and J 6 bases, leaving 18 bases between the germline ends. CDR3 length: 15 amino acids. The V gene's germline CDR1 is MGHRA and CDR2 YSYEKL. Treatment defined: oral pan-JAK inhibitor, 5-10 mg twice daily. Researchers picked out CD4+ and CD8+ T cells from PBMCs by sorting. This clone turned up a few times. Its antigen is undetermined.

The material was CD4+ T cells sorted from blood, obtained between weeks 30 and 35, from a patient treated with tofacitinib. The origin of this receptor is a human donor with alopecia areata. The genes are TRBV4-1 and TRBJ2-7; maybe TRBD1 (6 bases). CDR3 DNA: TGCGCCAGCAGCCATCTCGTCAGGGGAGTCTTCGAGCAGTACTTC. Translation: CASSHLVRGVFEQYF.